This T cell receptor beta chain was sequenced for a study of blood T cell repertoires in COVID-19 (dated by TCRdb to about 2020). Regarding the complete study: Samples from collaborators originated in the United States, Italy and Spain and spanned both the acute and convalescent phases of COVID-19. The prospective study material was composed of cDNA or gDNA derived from T cells, B-cell-depleted T cells, or PBMCs. Deeply sampled blood TCRbeta repertoires from subjects exposed to, actively infected with, or recovered from COVID-19 were included in the dataset. The repertoires were released in a freely available public database meant as a resource for research on the immune response to SARS-CoV-2. The samples were drawn from two sources: the first 160 participants of the ongoing ImmuneRACE study, and 1,254 subjects contributed by 6 global collaborators. The sample metadata nearly always contained a de-identified subject ID, COVID-19 status, age in years and sex. Where available, HLA class I and class II types were taken from metadata supplied by the sample provider and were not determined by assay-based typing.

Via the germline V gene, CDR1 is SGHRS and CDR2 YFSETQ. From V the trimming removes 3 bases and from J it removes 5 bases, while the gene matches leave 10 bases of the junction unaccounted for. Including cysteine and phenylalanine, the CDR3 has 15 amino acids. This entry keeps only the CDR3 DNA: 45 bases, framed from base 1. With respect to this clone: It lacks a known antigen. It has no much larger one-base neighbor in the sample; base qualities were not kept.

Findings and caveats that apply to the study as a whole: How much clinical and demographic metadata was included differed by source and by participant, and the metadata was provided uncurated.

Each collaborating institution followed its own protocols to collect whole blood in K2EDTA tubes. For TCRbeta analysis, collaborators shipped samples in one of three forms: frozen whole blood, isolated PBMCs, or DNA extracted from either of those sample types. TCRbeta CDR3 regions were amplified from genomic DNA using the immunoSEQ Assay, a bias-controlled multiplex PCR. The original methods were these. Nucleated cell counts per sample were estimated from amplification of reference gene primers within the assay. To quantify the absolute abundance of each unique TCRbeta CDR3 rearrangement, sequence reads were collapsed and filtered. Productive Simpson clonality was computed per sample as the square root of Simpson's diversity index over productive rearrangements. TCRdb took this table from immuneACCESS and kept in-frame rearrangements with V and J called. Such tables lack part of the clones; where checked against another copy, unresolved V genes explain under half of the gap, and the rest is unexplained. The V and J calls and clone size were taken over from that table, and D and trimming were inferred from the DNA. The sample contains around 200,000 clones, around 90% of them found a single time. Approximately 6.7% of the sample goes to the ten largest clones.

Input material: peripheral blood. Rearrangement joined TRBV5-1 to TRBJ1-2, and TRBD1 aligns with 7 junction nucleotides. The TCR sequence derives from a man aged 40-55 years with acute or convalescent COVID-19. Read as DNA, the sequence is TGCGCCAGCAGCTCCGTAACGGGACAGAGTTATGGCTACACCTTC. The translation is CASSSVTGQSYGYTF.